This T cell receptor beta chain was captured in a study of early T cells in non-severe SARS-CoV-2 infection. Overall study context: Sequencing used unsorted whole-blood bulk RNA, so chains lack pairing.

This clonotype was observed at least ten times. V shed 4 bases, J shed 0 bases, and the junction held 4 bases outside the gene matches. This CDR3 has 16 residues. TCRdb passed the 5' RACE reads through MiXCR, listing each CDR3 protein once. This sample has some 66,000 distinct CDR3 sequences, with 13% found just once. This sequence was found in an adult who was a healthcare worker with PCR-confirmed SARS-CoV-2 infection or an uninfected control (not recorded which). The chain links TRBV12-3 or TRBV12-4 to TRBJ2-1; 9 bases fit TRBD2. The sequenced material came from whole blood. CDR3 loop: CASSSSGTFSYNEQFF. In DNA form, the CDR3 reads TGTGCCAGCAGTTCTAGCGGGACCTTCTCCTACAATGAGCAGTTCTTC.